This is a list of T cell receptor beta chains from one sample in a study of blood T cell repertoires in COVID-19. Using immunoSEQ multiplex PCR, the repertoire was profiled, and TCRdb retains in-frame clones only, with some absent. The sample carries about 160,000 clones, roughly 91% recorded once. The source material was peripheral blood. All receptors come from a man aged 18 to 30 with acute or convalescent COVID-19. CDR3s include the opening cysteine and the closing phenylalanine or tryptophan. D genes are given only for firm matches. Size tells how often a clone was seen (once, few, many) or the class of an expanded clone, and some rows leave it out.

DNA: TGTGCCAGCACCGAAGTTGGGGGGAAGGGCCGGAACACTGAAGCTTTCTTT
CDR3: CASTEVGGKGRNTEAFF
size: -
length: 17
J: TRBJ1-1
V: TRBV2
D: -

DNA: TGCGCCAGCAGCGCCTGGGGACTAGCGGGAGAACGATTTGACGAGCAGTACTTC
CDR3: CASSAWGLAGERFDEQYF
size: -
length: 18
J: TRBJ2-7
V: TRBV5-1
D: TRBD2

DNA: TGCGCCAGCAGTGAGTTTCTAGCGGGAGTCTCTAGCACAGATACGCAGTATTTT
CDR3: CASSEFLAGVSSTDTQYF
size: once
length: 18
J: TRBJ2-3
V: TRBV10-1
D: TRBD2

DNA: TGCAGCGTTAAGTACAGGGGCACTGAAGCTTTCTTT
CDR3: CSVKYRGTEAFF
size: -
length: 12
J: TRBJ1-1
V: TRBV29-1
D: TRBD1

DNA: TGCAGCGTTGATGGCGGGCCTGAAGCTTTCTTT
CDR3: CSVDGGPEAFF
size: -
length: 11
J: TRBJ1-1
V: TRBV29-1
D: -

DNA: TGTGCCACCTCGACAGACAATAGCAATCAGCCCCAGCATTTT
CDR3: CATSTDNSNQPQHF
size: -
length: 14
J: TRBJ1-5
V: TRBV27
D: -

DNA: TGTGCCAGTTCATTCTCCTACGAGCAGTACTTC
CDR3: CASSFSYEQYF
size: -
length: 11
J: TRBJ2-7
V: TRBV6-5
D: -

DNA: TGTGCCAGCAGCCCCTTAGGGGCGCCGAACACCGGGGAGCTGTTTTTT
CDR3: CASSPLGAPNTGELFF
size: few
length: 16
J: TRBJ2-2
V: TRBV5-4
D: -

DNA: TGTGCCATCAGCCAGGGGAGTGCAATTACGAACACCGGGGAGCTGTTTTTT
CDR3: CAISQGSAITNTGELFF
size: -
length: 17
J: TRBJ2-2
V: TRBV10-3
D: -

DNA: TGTGCCAGCAGCCAATGGACAGGCGGGAACTATGGCTACACCTTC
CDR3: CASSQWTGGNYGYTF
size: -
length: 15
J: TRBJ1-2
V: TRBV4-2
D: TRBD1

DNA: TGTGCCAGCAGCCCAAATCCCGGGACAGGGATCCATGAGCAGTTCTTC
CDR3: CASSPNPGTGIHEQFF
size: -
length: 16
J: TRBJ2-1
V: TRBV3-1/TRBV3-2
D: TRBD1